Listed below are T cell receptor beta chains from one sample, sequenced in a study of T cells in Graves' hyperthyroidism and ophthalmopathy. Each CDR3 protein gets one entry after TCRdb re-called the multiplex PCR reads with MiXCR. Of a few hundred thousand distinct CDR3 sequences listed, about half are singletons. The sequencing input was peripheral blood or thyroid tissue (not recorded which). These TCRs come from a young woman with Graves' hyperthyroidism. CDR3s include the opening cysteine and the closing phenylalanine or tryptophan.

>TRBV29-1|TRBJ2-7
CSSFSDGVGYEQYF
>TRBV6-2/TRBV6-3|TRBJ2-5
CASSDREEETQYF
>TRBV7-6|TRBJ1-1
CASSFQGAGTEAFF
>TRBV7-8|TRBJ1-1
CASSRGTDLMNTEAFF
>TRBV10-3|TRBJ2-1
CAISEDRLAGFGNEQFF
>TRBV4-1|TRBJ2-7
CASSQGLGSYEQYF
>TRBV7-2|TRBJ2-5
CASSSRRGRATETQYF
>TRBV29-1|TRBJ1-2
CSVAGTSNSYGYTF
>TRBV9|TRBJ2-7
CASSHPSHEQHF
>TRBV7-3|TRBJ2-7
CASSLEPGQGYEQYF
>TRBV19|TRBJ2-5
CVSRETGVWQTQYF
>TRBV20-1|TRBJ1-1
CSAMDQGAVTEAFF
>TRBV7-9|TRBJ2-7
CASSGRTEQYF
>TRBV24-1|TRBJ1-2
CATSGGSTTGTYGYTF
>TRBV29-1|TRBJ2-1
CSVPTKTTYNEQFF
>TRBV24-1|TRBJ2-6
CATSVWANVLTF
>TRBV7-2|TRBJ1-5
CASSWTSANQPQHF
>TRBV6-6|TRBJ2-5
CASKPGYETQYF
>TRBV7-3|TRBJ2-2
CASSAQGGYTGELFF
>TRBV6-1|TRBJ1-3
CASSEGQGYSNTIYF
>TRBV2|-
CASRGTSGLYNEQFF
>TRBV27|TRBJ2-7
CASSLRPGEWYF
>TRBV12-3/TRBV12-4|TRBJ1-1
CASGRRGGLAFF
>TRBV5-1|TRBJ1-5
CASSLWIGRGILSQHF
>TRBV7-9|TRBJ2-5
CASSLVRETQYF
>TRBV24-1|-
CATSDLGLAGGYNEQFF
>TRBV6-4|TRBJ2-7
CASSDSRQGAYEQYF
>TRBV2|TRBJ1-1
CASTRSVNTEAFF
>TRBV7-2|TRBJ2-1
CASSSPVVNEQFF
>TRBV20-1|TRBJ2-6
CSAREDRGTGANVLTF
>TRBV9|TRBJ1-2
CASSVAPAANYGYTF
>TRBV20-1|TRBJ1-5
CSAIRQYSNQPQHF
>TRBV20-1|TRBJ2-7
CSASPSSSYEQYF
>TRBV2|TRBJ1-5
CASSEGTGQPQHF
>TRBV9|TRBJ1-1
CASSAGQGSGNTEAFF
>TRBV5-4|TRBJ2-7
CASSLVGAVHEQYF
>TRBV14|TRBJ1-1
CASSAGQGDLEAFF
>TRBV4-1|TRBJ1-2
CASSQKGQGRDYGYTF
>TRBV30|TRBJ2-7
CAWSLSNYEQYF
>TRBV11-1|TRBJ2-7
CASSLGGSGELYF
>TRBV12-3/TRBV12-4|TRBJ2-1
CASTEGTSGSGEQFF
>TRBV29-1|TRBJ1-2
CSVQGSHYGYTF
>TRBV20-1|TRBJ2-6
CSARVPQGAGTFGESGANVLTF
>TRBV25-1|TRBJ1-2
CASSEGQGRSGYTF
>TRBV29-1|TRBJ1-4
CSVEGSSYNEKLFF
>TRBV20-1|TRBJ1-2
CSASPGTGKDNYGYTF
>TRBV12-3/TRBV12-4|TRBJ1-2
CASSPRRDGDGYTF
>TRBV5-4|TRBJ1-2
CASRGTERGYTF
>TRBV7-8|TRBJ2-3
CASSLSLAVRWEDTQYF
>TRBV4-1|TRBJ2-7
CASSQEEGSYEQYF